This paragraph reports one T cell receptor beta chain. Its specificity is unknown. The PCR contained 60 Vbeta and 13 Jbeta primers. Generated by immunoSEQ multiplex PCR, the TCRdb table keeps only in-frame clones and is missing some. This sample has 200,000 or so clones, with about 86% found just once. Germline lookup yields CDR1 SNHLY and CDR2 FYNNEI. The CDR3 has 15 amino acids. Between the trimmed V and J ends, which lost 0 bases and 4 bases, there was a span of 12 bases. This sample stems from a study of cytomegalovirus exposure and HLA in healthy donors. Overall study findings and caveats: DRB1 had the most TCR associations and HLA-C the fewest, a later analysis found, with rates varying by HLA locus. Diagnosis of cytomegalovirus status made by the classifier reportedly showed high specificity and sensitivity. Segments of the TCR beta V type were, in most cases, productive about 87% or about 30% of the time in an earlier analysis. As a later analysis showed, several of the most significant clusters appeared to be linked to common viral pathogens.

The V call is TRBV2, the J call TRBJ1-1; no clear D. The specimen sequenced was PBMCs. This clonotype was sampled from a woman between 18 and 29 years old in good health and CMV-seropositive. The CDR3 sequence is CASSEALGLLTEAFF. CDR3 DNA: TGTGCCAGCAGTGAAGCGCTCGGTCTGCTCACTGAAGCTTTCTTT. The full variable domain, in which reference TRBV2 and TRBJ1-1 provide the parts outside the CDR3, is EPEVTQTPSHQVTQMGQEVILRCVPISNHLYFYWYRQILGQKVEFLVSFYNNEISEKSEIFDDQFSVERPDGSNFTLKIRSTKLEDSAMYFCASSEALGLLTEAFFGQGTRLTVV.